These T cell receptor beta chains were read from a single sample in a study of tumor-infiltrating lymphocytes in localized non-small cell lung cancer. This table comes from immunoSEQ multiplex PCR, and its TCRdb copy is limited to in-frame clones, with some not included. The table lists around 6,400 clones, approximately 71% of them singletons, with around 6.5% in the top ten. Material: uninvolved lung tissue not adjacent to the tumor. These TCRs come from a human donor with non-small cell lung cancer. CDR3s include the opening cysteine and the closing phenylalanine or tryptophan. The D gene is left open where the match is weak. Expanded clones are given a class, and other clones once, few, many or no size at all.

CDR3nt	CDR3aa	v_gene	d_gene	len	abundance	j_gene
TGTGCCAGCAGCTTAGGCGGGGGGGGTAACCAAGAGACCCAGTACTTC	CASSLGGGGNQETQYF	TRBV11-2	TRBD2	16	-	TRBJ2-5
TGCGCCAGCAGCCAAGATCACAGGGGAGGAGAGACCCAGTACTTC	CASSQDHRGGETQYF	TRBV4-3	-	15	-	TRBJ2-5
TGTGCCAGCAGCCCTAGCTGGGGGTACAATGAGCAGTTCTTC	CASSPSWGYNEQFF	TRBV6-1	-	14	-	TRBJ2-1
TGTGCCAGCAGGGGTATGGGGGTGGGTAGCAATCAGCCCCAGCATTTT	CASRGMGVGSNQPQHF	TRBV27	-	16	-	TRBJ1-5
TGTGCCAGTGCTGGTACTTACCGCCGTGGCAATCAGCCCCAGCATTTT	CASAGTYRRGNQPQHF	TRBV19	-	16	-	TRBJ1-5
TGTGCCAGTAGTACCTTCCTCGGACAGGGGATTGCCTCTTATGGCTACACCTTC	CASSTFLGQGIASYGYTF	TRBV19	TRBD1	18	-	TRBJ1-2
TGTGCCAGCAGCTTAGGTTCGCTGACGGAGAGACTGTTTTTT	CASSLGSLTERLFF	TRBV7-2	-	14	-	TRBJ1-4
TGTGCCAGTAGGGGGGCTCCTATACAGGGGTATAGCAATCAGCCCCAGCATTTT	CASRGAPIQGYSNQPQHF	TRBV19	TRBD1	18	-	TRBJ1-5
TGTGCCAGCAGCTTGGCGGCGACAGGGCGCACTGAAGCTTTCTTT	CASSLAATGRTEAFF	TRBV7-6	TRBD1	15	-	TRBJ1-1
TGTGCCAGCAGCTTAGTTAGCGGGAGTAGTAAGACCCAGTACTTC	CASSLVSGSSKTQYF	TRBV7-9	TRBD2	15	once	TRBJ2-5
TGTGCCAGTAGTACCAACGGACGTTACCAGCCCCAGCATTTT	CASSTNGRYQPQHF	TRBV19	-	14	-	TRBJ1-5
TGTGCCAGCAGTCAAGACAGGGTAGGTCAGCCCCAGCATTTT	CASSQDRVGQPQHF	TRBV6-5	TRBD1	14	-	TRBJ1-5